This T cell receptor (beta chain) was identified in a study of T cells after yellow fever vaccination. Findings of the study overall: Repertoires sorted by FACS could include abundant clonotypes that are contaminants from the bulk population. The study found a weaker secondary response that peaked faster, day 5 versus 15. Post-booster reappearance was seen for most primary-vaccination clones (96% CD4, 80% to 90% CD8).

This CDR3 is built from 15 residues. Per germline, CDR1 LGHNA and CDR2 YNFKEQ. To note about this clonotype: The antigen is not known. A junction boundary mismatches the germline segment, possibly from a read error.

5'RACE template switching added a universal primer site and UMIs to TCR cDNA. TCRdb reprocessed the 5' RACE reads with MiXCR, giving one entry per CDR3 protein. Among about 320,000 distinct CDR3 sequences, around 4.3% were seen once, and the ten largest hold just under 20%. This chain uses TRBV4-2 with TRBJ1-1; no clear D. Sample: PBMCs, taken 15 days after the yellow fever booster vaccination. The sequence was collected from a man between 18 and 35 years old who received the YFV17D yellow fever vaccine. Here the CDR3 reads CASSQGREQNTEDFF. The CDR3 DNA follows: TGTGCCAGCAGCCAAGGTAGAGAGCAGAACACTGAAGATTTCTTT.